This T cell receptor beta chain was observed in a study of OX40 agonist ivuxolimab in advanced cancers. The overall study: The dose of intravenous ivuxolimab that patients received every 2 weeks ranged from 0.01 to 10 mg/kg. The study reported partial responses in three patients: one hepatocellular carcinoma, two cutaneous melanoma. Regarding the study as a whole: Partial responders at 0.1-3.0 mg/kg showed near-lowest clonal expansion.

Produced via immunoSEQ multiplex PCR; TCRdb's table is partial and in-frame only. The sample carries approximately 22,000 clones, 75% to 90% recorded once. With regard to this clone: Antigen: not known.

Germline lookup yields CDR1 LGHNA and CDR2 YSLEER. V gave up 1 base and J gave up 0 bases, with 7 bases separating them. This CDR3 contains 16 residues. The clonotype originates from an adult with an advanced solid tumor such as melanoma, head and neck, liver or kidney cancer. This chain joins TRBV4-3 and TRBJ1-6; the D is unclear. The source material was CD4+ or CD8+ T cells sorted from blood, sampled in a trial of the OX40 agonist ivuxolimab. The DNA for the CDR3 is TGCGCCAGCAGCCAAGGCTCAAGCTCCTATAATTCACCCCTCCACTTT. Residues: CASSQGSSSYNSPLHF.